The rows below give T cell receptor beta chains drawn from one sample of a study of T cells expressing NK-cell markers. TCRdb reprocessed the 5' RACE reads and stores each CDR3 protein as one record, lacking DNA. The ten top clones account for 20%, within a sample of some 190,000 distinct CDR3 sequences. Material for sequencing was blood T cells: a sorted CD56 or NKG2C T cell subset, CD4+ or CD8+ T cells, or bulk PBMC T cells (not recorded which). These TCRs come from a man aged 18-75 years in good health. Each CDR3 is given with its conserved first and last residue.

TRBV5-1	TRBJ2-5	CASSSTPQGAGETQYF
TRBV24-1	TRBJ2-3	CATSDLQQSTDTQYF
TRBV27	TRBJ2-7	CASSLGSGEQYF
TRBV20-1	TRBJ2-6	CSARYRDRSSGANVLTF
TRBV4-1	TRBJ1-1	CASSQVAINTEAFF
TRBV5-7	TRBJ2-1	CASRSGQGAHNEQFF
TRBV19	TRBJ2-7	CASGTSHEQYF
TRBV12-3/TRBV12-4	TRBJ2-1	CASSPGGAQNEQFF
TRBV12-3/TRBV12-4	TRBJ2-2	CASSLKSGEANGELFF
TRBV29-1	TRBJ2-1	CSVEETSGGDNEQFF
TRBV12-3/TRBV12-4	TRBJ2-3	CASSLRGSNTDTQYF
TRBV3-1	TRBJ2-3	CASSQDRGTSGPTSTDTQYF
TRBV28	TRBJ2-2	CASSLGDRDLIGELFF
TRBV5-6	TRBJ2-1	CASSFGSGGLYQFF
TRBV5-4	TRBJ2-5	CASSFMGFQETQYF